This TCR beta chain was sequenced for a study of neurological immune-mediated disorders. This clonotype was found many times. Its antigen is not known. A blood bank in Maryland, USA, provided the volunteers who served as healthy controls. Findings and caveats of the study: Sharing of CDR3 amino acid sequences among expanded clones across subjects was absent, suggesting private repertoires in all groups.

It was by 5'RACE with 10-nucleotide random UMIs that the cDNA was made. A single record per CDR3 protein comes from TCRdb applying MiXCR to the 5' RACE reads. The sample lists some 50,000 distinct CDR3 sequences, 16% occurring once. The material sequenced was PBMCs. This TCR came from a man between 60 and 70 years old in good health.

The CDR3 sequence is CSVDLAGVEQFF. Here the CDR3 DNA reads TGCAGCGTTGACCTAGCGGGAGTGGAGCAGTTCTTC. The genes are TRBV29-1 and TRBJ2-1; 10 bases line up with TRBD2. The CDR3 covers 12 residues. The trim removed 3 bases at V and 10 bases at J, leaving 3 bases unmatched. Germline-derived CDR1 and CDR2 are SQVTM and ANQGSEA.